The next 6 T cell receptor beta chains were all read from a single sample in a study of cytomegalovirus exposure and HLA in healthy donors. The PCR had 60 Vbeta and 13 Jbeta primers. This table comes from immunoSEQ multiplex PCR, and its TCRdb copy is limited to in-frame clones, with some not included. The data hold over 150,000 clones, with roughly three quarters observed a single time. Sequenced material: PBMCs. These receptor sequences come from a woman aged 18-29 years in good health and CMV-seronegative.

This chain links TRBV7-9 with TRBJ1-1; 7 positions agree with TRBD1. With 3 bases clipped from V and 1 base from J, the junction kept 5 bases outside the gene matches. The length of the CDR3 is 15 residues. CDR1 is SEHNR and CDR2 is FQNEAQ in the germline V gene (reference sequence). The CDR3 coding sequence is TGTGCCAGCAGCTTGGGGGACAGCAGGAACACTGAAGCTTTCTTT. This translates into CASSLGDSRNTEAFF.

This chain uses TRBV7-3 with TRBJ1-1; a weak D match, TRBD1 (5 bases). The germline gives CDR1 SGHTA, CDR2 FQGTGA. The CDR3 is 17 residues long. The V gene lost 0 bases and the J gene lost 1 base, with 15 bases spanning the gap. CDR3 sequence (DNA): TGTGCCAGCAGCTTAACGGGAAGATTGCAGGGGAACACTGAAGCTTTCTTT. Translated, it gives CASSLTGRLQGNTEAFF.

CDR3 sequence: CASSILVTGELFF. The CDR3 DNA reads as TGTGCCAGTAGTATTTTAGTTACCGGGGAGCTGTTTTTT. The genes are TRBV19 and TRBJ2-2; D unclear. The CDR3 is 13 residues long. With 3 bases removed from V and 5 bases from J, the gap between germline ends came to 7 bases. Germline-derived CDR1 and CDR2 are LNHDA and SQIVND (reference sequence).

The chain recombines TRBV5-1 with TRBJ2-5; no clear D gene. Looked up from germline, CDR1 is SGHRS and CDR2 is YFSETQ. The ends were cut back, 2 bases at V and 5 bases at J, with 10 bases in the middle. The CDR3 is made up of 13 amino acids. CDR3 residues: CASSFESGETQYF. CDR3 bases: TGCGCCAGCAGCTTTGAATCCGGGGAGACCCAGTACTTC. Based on the CDR3 plus reference TRBV5-1 and TRBJ2-5, the full variable domain is KAGVTQTPRYLIKTRGQQVTLSCSPISGHRSVSWYQQTPGQGLQFLFEYFSETQRNKGNFPGRFSGRQFSNSRSEMNVSTLELGDSALYLCASSFESGETQYFGPGTRLLVL.

V gene TRBV4-1 combines with J gene TRBJ1-2; possibly TRBD1 for D (5 bases). Germline loops: CDR1 MGHRA, CDR2 YSYEKL. Trimming pared 4 bases from V and 8 bases from J, leaving 11 bases between. The length of the CDR3 is 12 residues. The CDR3 DNA reads TGCGCCAGCAGCCCCTCGCAGGGCGGCTACACCTTC. It specifies CASSPSQGGYTF.

V usage is TRBV30 and J usage is TRBJ2-3; TRBD1 agrees at 8 bases. The CDR3 extends over 14 amino acids. Trimming cost V 3 bases and J 2 bases; bases outside gene matches: 4. Germline CDR1 GTSNPN, CDR2 SVGIG (reference sequence). The CDR3 region is CAWRGDRYTDTQYF. The CDR3 nucleotides are TGTGCCTGGAGGGGGGACAGGTACACAGATACGCAGTATTTT.